The rows below give T cell receptor beta chains drawn from one sample of a study of blood T cell repertoires in COVID-19. Clones were read by immunoSEQ multiplex PCR, and TCRdb kept only the in-frame ones, dropping some. Of over 150,000 clones listed, roughly nine tenths are singletons. Specimen: peripheral blood. Receptor source: a man aged 70 or older with active or convalescent COVID-19. The CDR3 runs from the conserved cysteine through the conserved F or W. A D gene is named only where the DNA matches it firmly. Size is omitted from some rows. Given values are once, few, many or a class for expanded clones.

v_call	j_call	clone_size	d_call	cdr3_length	cdr3_nt	cdr3_aa
TRBV6-5	TRBJ2-5	NA	TRBD2	16	TGTGCCAGCAGTTACCCGACTAGCGGGAGAGGGGAGACCCAGTACTTC	CASSYPTSGRGETQYF
TRBV12-3/TRBV12-4	TRBJ1-2	NA	NA	13	TGTGCCAGCAGTTTCAGCGGGCACTATGGCTACACCTTC	CASSFSGHYGYTF
TRBV30	TRBJ2-2	NA	NA	15	TGTGCCTGGACTCGGGGATCCCAGGTCACCGGGGAGCTGTTTTTT	CAWTRGSQVTGELFF
TRBV18	TRBJ1-1	NA	NA	14	TGTGCCAGCTCAAGACAGGCTCAGAACACTGAAGCTTTCTTT	CASSRQAQNTEAFF
TRBV7-2	TRBJ2-1	NA	TRBD2	15	TGTGCCAGCAGCTCCTATAGCGGGGGTTACAATGAGCAGTTCTTC	CASSSYSGGYNEQFF
TRBV2	TRBJ1-2	NA	NA	16	TGTGCCAGCAGTGGCCTTCCGGACAGTTTGTCCTATGGCTACACCTTC	CASSGLPDSLSYGYTF
TRBV11-3	TRBJ1-1	NA	TRBD1	13	TGTGCCAGCAGCTGGACAGGGAACACTGAAGCTTTCTTT	CASSWTGNTEAFF
TRBV6-5	TRBJ2-1	NA	TRBD2	14	TGTGCCAGCAGTACTTCTAGCGGGGGCGATGAGCAGTTCTTC	CASSTSSGGDEQFF
TRBV9	TRBJ2-3	NA	TRBD2	17	TGTGCCAGCAGCCCCAGAGAGGGCGGGAGAAGGGCAGATACGCAGTATTTT	CASSPREGGRRADTQYF
TRBV5-1	TRBJ2-1	once	NA	15	TGCGCCAGCAGCTTGAGCAGCGTTACCTACAATGAGCAGTTCTTC	CASSLSSVTYNEQFF
TRBV4-3	TRBJ1-4	NA	TRBD1	16	TGCGCCAGCAGCCAAGATTTGGGGACAGCTAATGAAAAACTGTTTTTT	CASSQDLGTANEKLFF
TRBV5-4	TRBJ2-2	NA	NA	14	TGTGCCAGCAGCTTGGAAAGGGGCACCGGGGAGCTGTTTTTT	CASSLERGTGELFF
TRBV30	TRBJ1-5	NA	NA	14	TGTGCCTGGAGTGTACAGGCGCGCAATCAGCCCCAGCATTTT	CAWSVQARNQPQHF
TRBV19	TRBJ1-2	NA	NA	13	TGTGCCAGTACCCCGCGGGGTGACTATGGCTACACCTTC	CASTPRGDYGYTF
TRBV6-1	TRBJ2-7	few	TRBD2	16	TGTGCCAGCAGTGAACGGGGGGTACCCTCAACCTACGAGCAGTACTTC	CASSERGVPSTYEQYF
TRBV9	TRBJ1-1	NA	NA	15	TGTGCCAGCAGCCCCTGGACAACAATGAACACTGAAGCTTTCTTT	CASSPWTTMNTEAFF
TRBV24-1	TRBJ1-2	once	NA	12	TGTGCCACCAGTGAGGGGACTTTTGGCTACACCTTC	CATSEGTFGYTF
TRBV4-3	TRBJ2-1	once	NA	14	TGCGCCAGCAGCCCCTTCGGTATTTACAATGAGCAGTTCTTC	CASSPFGIYNEQFF
TRBV6-6	TRBJ1-1	few	NA	14	TGTGCCAGCAGTTACGGCTCGGGGGGCACTGAAGCTTTCTTT	CASSYGSGGTEAFF
TRBV14	TRBJ1-1	NA	TRBD1	15	TGTGCCAGCAGCCAAGACAGGGGGCTTAACACTGAAGCTTTCTTT	CASSQDRGLNTEAFF
TRBV5-1	TRBJ2-7	NA	NA	15	TGCGCCAGCAGCTTGGCCCCTAGCGTCTCCTACGAGCAGTACTTC	CASSLAPSVSYEQYF
TRBV6-5	TRBJ2-5	NA	TRBD1	14	TGTGCCAGCACTCCCGGGACAGCTAAAGAGACCCAGTACTTC	CASTPGTAKETQYF
TRBV28	TRBJ2-7	once	TRBD1	11	TGTGCCAGCAGTTTGTGGGACAGTGCGTACTTC	CASSLWDSAYF
TRBV5-5	TRBJ1-1	NA	TRBD1	14	TGTGCCAGCAGCCCAGGACAGGGGAACACTGAAGCTTTCTTT	CASSPGQGNTEAFF
TRBV7-3	TRBJ1-2	once	NA	13	TGTGCCAGCAGCGCGGGACTGACCTCTGGCTACACCTTC	CASSAGLTSGYTF
TRBV5-6	TRBJ2-4	NA	NA	15	TGTGCCAGTGCGTCTTCAGGGAAGACCAAAAACATTCAGTACTTC	CASASSGKTKNIQYF
TRBV3-1/TRBV3-2	TRBJ1-2	NA	NA	13	TGTGCCAGCAGCCAAGGATTTTCGACACTCCAATTCTTC	CASSQGFSTLQFF
TRBV27	TRBJ2-5	once	TRBD1	17	TGTGCCAGCAAAACCCCGGGACAGGGAAAGACCCAAGAGACCCAGTACTTC	CASKTPGQGKTQETQYF
TRBV29-1	TRBJ1-2	NA	NA	15	TGCAGCGCCTCAGCGGGGCAGGTTTCCGGATATGGCTACACCTTC	CSASAGQVSGYGYTF
TRBV4-1	TRBJ1-4	NA	TRBD1	15	TGCGCCAGCAGCCAACCAGACAGGGATAATGAAAAACTGTTTTTT	CASSQPDRDNEKLFF
TRBV19	TRBJ1-1	NA	TRBD1	15	TGTGCCAGTAGGGATACCGGGACAGGGCCGCCCGAAGCTTTCTTT	CASRDTGTGPPEAFF
TRBV4-1	TRBJ2-2	NA	NA	17	TGCGCCAGCAGCCTGTCCGGTGAAGGGACACCCACCGGGGAGCTGTTTTTT	CASSLSGEGTPTGELFF
TRBV5-4	TRBJ2-1	NA	TRBD2	16	TGTGCCAGCAGCCGCCCGGGGACTAGCGGAACCAATGAGCAGTTCTTC	CASSRPGTSGTNEQFF
TRBV18	TRBJ1-5	NA	TRBD1	17	TGTGCCAGCTCATCGAACGCCGGGACAGGGACCTATCAGCCCCAGCATTTT	CASSSNAGTGTYQPQHF
TRBV18	TRBJ2-2	NA	NA	12	TGTGCCAGCTTAACCGGTGCCGGGGAGCTGTTTTTT	CASLTGAGELFF
TRBV19	TRBJ2-1	NA	TRBD1	15	TGTGCCAGTAGATCGGGGACAGGGGTCGACGGTGAGCAGTTCTTC	CASRSGTGVDGEQFF
TRBV7-2	TRBJ2-5	NA	TRBD2	16	TGTGCCAGCAGCCCCAGCGGGAGGGCCGTGGTTGAGACCCAGTACTTC	CASSPSGRAVVETQYF